This T cell receptor (beta chain) stems from a study of blood T cells in healthy people across ages. Notes on this clonotype: Its antigen is not identified.

The CDR3 is 14 residues long. Trimming took off 7 bases at V and 0 bases at J, with 15 bases between the two ends. Germline CDR1 reads SQVTM; CDR2 reads ANQGSEA. Drawn from each donor were 7.5 to 10 milliliters of peripheral blood. Whole-study findings and limits: When set beside aged donors, long-lived donors presented more naive CD4+ cells and higher diversity. It was held that diversity estimates obtained from one million T cells represented underestimates.

The second PCR ran about 6 to 11 cycles with a sample-barcoded 5' primer and J-beta primers. With 12 random nucleotides, a template-switch adaptor tagged each individual cDNA molecule. TCRdb re-analysed the 5' RACE reads in MiXCR, keeping a single row per CDR3 protein. The table records 750,000 or so distinct CDR3 sequences, around 25% of them present only once. This sample also appeared in a second study, on T cells of mothers and their children.

The TCR comes from a boy younger than 18 in good health. The chain carries TRBV29-1 and TRBJ1-1; D gene ambiguous. Sequencing was done on a sample of blood. CDR3 region: CSATLGIMNTEAFF. The DNA for the CDR3 is TGCAGCGCTACGCTAGGGATAATGAACACTGAAGCTTTCTTT. The variable domain in full, with the rest retrieved from reference TRBV29-1 and TRBJ1-1, is SAVISQKPSRDICQRGTSLTIQCQVDSQVTMMFWYRQQPGQSLTLIATANQGSEATYESGFVIDKFPISRPNLTFSTLTVSNMSPEDSSIYLCSATLGIMNTEAFFGQGTRLTVV.